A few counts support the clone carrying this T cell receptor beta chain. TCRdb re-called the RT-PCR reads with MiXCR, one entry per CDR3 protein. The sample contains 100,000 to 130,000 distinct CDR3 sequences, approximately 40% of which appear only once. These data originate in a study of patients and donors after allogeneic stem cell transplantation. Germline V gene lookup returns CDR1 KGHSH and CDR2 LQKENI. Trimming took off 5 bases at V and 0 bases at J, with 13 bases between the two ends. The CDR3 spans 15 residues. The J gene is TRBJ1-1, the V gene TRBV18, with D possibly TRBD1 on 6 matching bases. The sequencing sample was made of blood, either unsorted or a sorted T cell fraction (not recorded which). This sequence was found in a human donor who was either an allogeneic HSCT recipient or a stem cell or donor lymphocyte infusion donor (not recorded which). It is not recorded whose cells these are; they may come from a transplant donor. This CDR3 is CASSRTELMNTEAFF. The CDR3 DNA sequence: TGTGCCAGCTCAAGGACAGAGCTTATGAACACTGAAGCTTTCTTT.